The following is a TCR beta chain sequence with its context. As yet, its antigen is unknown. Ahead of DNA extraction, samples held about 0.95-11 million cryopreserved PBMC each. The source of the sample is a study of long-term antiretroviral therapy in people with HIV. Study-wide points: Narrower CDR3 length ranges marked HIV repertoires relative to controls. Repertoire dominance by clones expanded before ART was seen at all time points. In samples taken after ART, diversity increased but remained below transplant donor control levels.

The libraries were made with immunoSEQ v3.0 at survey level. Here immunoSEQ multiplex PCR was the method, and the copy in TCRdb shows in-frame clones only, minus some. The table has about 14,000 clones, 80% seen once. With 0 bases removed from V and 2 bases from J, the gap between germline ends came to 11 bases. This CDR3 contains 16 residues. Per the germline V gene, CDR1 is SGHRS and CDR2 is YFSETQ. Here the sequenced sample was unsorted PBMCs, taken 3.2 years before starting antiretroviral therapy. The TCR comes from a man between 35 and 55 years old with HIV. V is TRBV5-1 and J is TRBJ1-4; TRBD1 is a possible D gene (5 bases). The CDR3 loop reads CASSLAGGTTNEKLFF. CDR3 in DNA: TGCGCCAGCAGCTTGGCCGGAGGGACTACTAATGAAAAACTGTTTTTT.